This T cell receptor (beta chain) was observed in a study of cytomegalovirus exposure and HLA in healthy donors (TCRdb year 2017). Some background on the complete study: In an earlier analysis of approximately 500 of the donors, 250 to 350 Gb of sequence data and 90 million to 120 million unique TCR beta sequences from roughly 200 million T cells were reported. Approximately 300 gigabases of sequencing data and 75 million to 85 million unique TCR sequences made up an early release that covered under 750 HLA-typed donors. The genetic ancestry cluster associated with self-reported Caucasian donors included 65% to 90% of the approximately 410 genotyped donors. The aim of the study was to test whether cataloging public T cell receptors could identify signatures of past pathogen exposure. Using immunosequencing, the study profiled T cell repertoires from 500 to 800 subjects and related those repertoires to cytomegalovirus serostatus. A separate validation cohort of more than 100 different subjects was used in addition to the approximately 700-subject first cohort. High-throughput TCR immunosequencing, statistical association of individual TCRs with disease status, and machine learning were combined to predict cytomegalovirus infection status. A later analysis re-examined previously published TCR beta repertoires from several hundred donors and added high-resolution HLA genotyping to investigate patterns of TCR occurrence. In the later analysis, no new phenotypic data were used to find candidate immune exposures; instead, reliance was placed on TCR beta sequences and their occurrence across donors. To decide whether each TCR beta V gene segment behaved as functional or pseudogenic, an earlier analysis of approximately 590 of the donors relied on high-throughput TCR beta sequencing. Donor age, sex, ethnicity and CMV serostatus were collected together with the repertoire data. A later genetic analysis used genome-wide SNP genotypes for 398 of the 666 donors, treating that subset as a discovery cohort. All discovery cohort repertoires had been generated on a single sequencing platform. Both class I and class II loci were covered by HLA typing, at four-digit resolution. The number of typed donors differed by locus: roughly 620-640 for A, B, C, DRB1 and DQB1; about 520 for DQA1; about 600 for DPA1; and 450 to 480 for DPB1. A few DR-DQ haplotypes were treated as single units for association and clustering because of strong linkage in the cohort. Among a few hundred genotyped donors of the cohort, an average of 235,054 unique TCR beta nucleotide sequences were sequenced per donor, roughly 20% of them non-productive.

The CDR3 has 13 amino acids, counting the end cysteine and phenylalanine. Just the 39-base CDR3 DNA is kept, in frame starting at base 1. The junction carries 11 bases between V and J, which are trimmed by 7 bases and 4 bases respectively. CDR1 and CDR2 were assigned from the germline V gene (reference sequence) as LNHNV and YYDKDF. Receptor amplification or capture employed the immunoSEQ multiplex PCR assay. The multiplex PCR relied on a mix of 60 forward primers for TCR Vbeta segments and 13 reverse primers for TCR Jbeta segments. The CDR3 region of rearranged TCR beta genes was amplified from genomic DNA by a multiplex PCR assay. The Illumina HiSeq System was used to sequence the amplified TCR beta libraries as 87-base-pair reads. Per the source publication's procedure: A later analysis counted tens of millions of unique TCR beta chains across the 650 to 700 repertoires, and roughly 9.9 million of these chains were shared by at least two donors. Raw reads were error-corrected and collapsed into unique sequences with a nearest-neighbor algorithm that merged closely related sequences to remove PCR and sequencing errors. To assign V, D and J gene segments, CDR3 sequences were aligned to IMGT reference sequences. For a sequence to be retained, a match of at least six nucleotides to both a V gene segment and a J gene segment was required. Rearrangements were called productive when the CDR3 lacked stop codons and stayed in frame with V and J; all others were non-productive. CDR3 was defined by IMGT convention, running from the second conserved V-encoded cysteine to the conserved J-encoded phenylalanine. The earlier analysis of about 590 of the donors excluded sequences that lacked an unambiguous match to a single V gene segment. In an earlier analysis of approximately 590 of the donors, a V segment was called functional when productive rearrangements were above 56.7%, and segregating when the standard deviation between donors exceeded 5%. A statistical classification framework was built for diagnosing cytomegalovirus status from the catalog of TCR beta chain sequences. In a later analysis, V and J genes were assigned by comparing TCR nucleotide sequences against IMGT/GENE-DB human TR gene sequences. The TCRdist pipeline was used in a later analysis to assign CDR3 sequences and most-parsimonious VDJ recombination scenarios. A later analysis defined each TCR beta chain by its CDR3 amino acid sequence plus V-gene family, and excluded reads lacking a unique V-gene family. As a way to deal with suspected cross-contamination and a sequencing artifact, a later analysis dropped hundreds of nucleotide sequences that were highly shared and had low generation probability. In a later analysis, a clonal expansion index for each public chain was calculated from normalized within-repertoire ranks of inferred template counts. Generation probabilities in a later analysis came from a VDJ recombination model fitted to out-of-frame rearrangements, and those results were checked against IGoR. Hypergeometric tests were used in a later analysis to score TCR-TCR, TCR-HLA and TCR-CMV co-occurrence, with a repertoire-size bias correction applied to the TCR pairs. False discovery rates were estimated in a later analysis by permuting HLA or CMV assignments 20 times. In a later analysis, co-occurring TCRs were grouped using DBSCAN, with TCRdist sequence similarity added in when clustering inside HLA-allele-positive subsets. Co-occurrence clustering excluded repertoires with fewer than 30,000 or more than 120,000 public chains, plus five with anomalous nucleotide sharing. Drawn from immuneACCESS, this table holds only the in-frame rearrangements with V and J called that TCRdb kept. Clones are partly lost; checked studies trace under half to an unresolved V gene and leave the rest unexplained. V and J calls plus clone size are reproduced from that table; the DNA served to infer D and trimming. The sample records about 190,000 clones, roughly 84% of which are singletons. The ten largest clones represent approximately 0.26% of the sample.

Paper-wide results and their limitations: Immune exposure information for the cohort was limited to CMV serostatus. Most CMV-associated TCR beta chains appeared to be HLA-restricted in a later analysis, and the HLA associations seemed to be driven largely by CMV exposure. Several of the top co-occurrence clusters appeared to be linked to parvovirus B19, influenza, CMV and Epstein-Barr virus, according to a later analysis. A later analysis associated 16,951 TCR beta sequences with specific HLA alleles at a false discovery rate of 0.05. Some IMGT-functional V segments, including TRBV6-2 and TRBV6-3, could not be told apart with the 87-base-pair reads, so those segments were excluded. A later analysis found that TCR association rates varied across HLA loci, with DRB1 alleles showing the most associated TCRs and HLA-C alleles the fewest. The classifier was reported to diagnose cytomegalovirus status with high specificity and sensitivity in both the original cohort and the validation cohort. HLA typing was unavailable for some donors at each locus, so association tests used only the typed subset. A later genetic analysis reported fewer N-insertions in productive TCRs among donors in an Asian-associated ancestry cluster than the roughly 720-donor mean. Strong co-occurrence of HLA alleles, especially DR and DQ, made assigning TCR associations to individual alleles difficult. Linkage disequilibrium might explain the correlated functional status among segregating V segments, but an unknown experimental factor could not be ruled out. In a later genetic analysis, a missense DCLRE1C variant was associated with V-gene and J-gene trimming of TCR beta chains, and the association was replicated in an independent cohort. Broadly in line with IMGT annotations, most TCR beta V segments showed up in productive rearrangements about 87% or about 30% of the time in an earlier analysis of some 590 of the donors. In vitro tests confirmed that a few of the cytomegalovirus-associated TCR beta chains recognize cytomegalovirus antigens. Only TCR beta chains were sequenced in this cohort, and the absence of alpha or paired-chain data limited detectable features. Presence/absence analyses assumed roughly uniform sequencing depth across donors, an assumption that may not hold. Because counts were too low, seventeen rarely observed V segments, including chromosome 9 orphons, were excluded from the earlier analysis of roughly 580 of the donors. The authors suggested that the approach could potentially be extended to other disease states and immunological phenotypes. A further reported finding was that TCR beta sequences accurately predicted the HLA-A and HLA-B alleles for most subjects in the first cohort. While some public TCRs were present in many individuals, most TCR sequences turned up only very rarely across donors. A group of highly shared sequence variants was considered likely to be a technical artifact of the sequencing pipeline. In the study, some 160 TCR beta chains were listed as associated with cytomegalovirus. In a later analysis, HLA-associated TCR beta chains were found to be more clonally expanded and to have lower generation probabilities than equally common non-associated chains.

In total, 666 healthy bone marrow donors made up the cohort. Cohort members were all nominally healthy when sampled, although unrecorded immune exposures were likely present. The donor tested CMV seronegative, placing the donor among the approximately 360 seronegative members of the cohort. Every donor gave a peripheral blood sample, and the peripheral blood mononuclear cells from that sample were used for TCR beta sequencing. The Qiagen DNeasy Blood Extraction Kit was used to extract genomic DNA from the blood cell samples. This clone occurred once. There is no known antigen for this receptor. The input lacks base qualities; no much larger clone sits a single base away.

The sequenced sample was PBMCs. This clonotype was sampled from a boy aged 5 to 17 in good health and CMV-seronegative. The chain is encoded by TRBV15 joined to TRBJ1-5, with a weak D call of TRBD1 (5 bases match). The CDR3 reads as follows: CATTQDRNQPQHF. The sequence in DNA is TGTGCCACCACCCAAGACAGAAATCAGCCCCAGCATTTT.